This T cell receptor (beta chain) was observed in a study of T cell repertoires in cytomegalovirus infection. TCRdb reprocessed the reads via MiXCR and lists one record per CDR3 protein. The table includes 650,000 to 900,000 distinct CDR3 sequences, about 33% detected once. As for this clonotype: Antigen specificity is unknown. Mismatch with germline at one junction end may stem from a read error.

Germline V gives CDR1 MNHEY, CDR2 SMNVEV (reference sequence). CDR3 length: 13 residues. The sample in question was cultured CD8+ T cells from PBMCs, obtained from culture after CMV antigen stimulation. V is TRBV27 and J is TRBJ1-5, with TRBD1 as a possible D gene (5 bases). This TCR was sampled from a human donor in good health (CMV status not recorded). Some clones in this sample may be carry-over from other donors' samples. CDR3: CAGSFAGSQPQHF. In nucleotides, the CDR3 is TGTGCCGGCAGTTTCGCAGGGAGTCAGCCCCAGCATTTT.